The text below deals with one T cell receptor beta chain. The PCR contained 60 Vbeta and 13 Jbeta primers. Sequenced by immunoSEQ multiplex PCR; TCRdb stores in-frame clones only, minus some. Seen here are 250,000 to 350,000 clones, around 90% observed once, and the top ten hold 2% to 3%. This entry comes from a study of cytomegalovirus exposure and HLA in healthy donors. Turning to the study itself: Of the donors genotyped, approximately 430 in all, about 76% fell in the Caucasian-associated ancestry cluster.

The germline V gene encodes CDR1 SGHAT and CDR2 FQNNGV. V was shortened by 2 bases and J by 0 bases, with 14 bases between the two germline ends. The CDR3 has 17 amino acids. The receptor's source is a woman under 30 in good health and CMV-seronegative. This rearrangement joins TRBV11-2 to TRBJ1-3; no clear D gene. The sequenced sample was PBMCs. CDR3 protein: CASSLTNWRSSGNTIYF. DNA of the CDR3: TGTGCCAGCAGCTTAACTAATTGGAGGAGCTCTGGAAACACCATATATTTT.